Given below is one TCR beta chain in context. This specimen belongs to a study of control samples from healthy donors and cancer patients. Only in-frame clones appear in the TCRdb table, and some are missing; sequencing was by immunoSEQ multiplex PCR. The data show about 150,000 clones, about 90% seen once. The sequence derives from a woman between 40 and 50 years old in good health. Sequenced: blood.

The CDR3, as DNA: TGTGCCAGCAGCCAAGGGACTAGCGGGGCTGATGAGCAGTTCTTC. It specifies CASSQGTSGADEQFF. The chain uses TRBV7-9 and TRBJ2-1, with 13 bases matching TRBD2. V trimming: 5 bases; J trimming: 8 bases; junction bases outside the gene matches: 6. This CDR3 has 15 amino acids. Germline CDR1 is SEHNR and CDR2 is FQNEAQ (reference sequence).